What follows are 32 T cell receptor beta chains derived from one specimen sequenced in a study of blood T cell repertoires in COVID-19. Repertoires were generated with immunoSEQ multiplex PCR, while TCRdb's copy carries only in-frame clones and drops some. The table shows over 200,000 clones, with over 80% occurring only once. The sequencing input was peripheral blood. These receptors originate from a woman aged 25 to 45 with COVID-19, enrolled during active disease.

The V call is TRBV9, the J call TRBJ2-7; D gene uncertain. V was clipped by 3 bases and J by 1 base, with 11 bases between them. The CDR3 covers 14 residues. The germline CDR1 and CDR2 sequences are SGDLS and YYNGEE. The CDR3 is CASSASGFSYEQYF. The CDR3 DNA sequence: TGTGCCAGCAGCGCGTCCGGGTTTTCCTACGAGCAGTACTTC.

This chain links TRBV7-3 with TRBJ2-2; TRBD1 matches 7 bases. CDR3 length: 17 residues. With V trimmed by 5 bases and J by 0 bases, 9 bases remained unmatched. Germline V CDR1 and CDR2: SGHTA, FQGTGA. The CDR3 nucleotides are TGTGCCAGCAGCCCCTACTCCGGGACAGCGAACACCGGGGAGCTGTTTTTT. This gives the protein CASSPYSGTANTGELFF.

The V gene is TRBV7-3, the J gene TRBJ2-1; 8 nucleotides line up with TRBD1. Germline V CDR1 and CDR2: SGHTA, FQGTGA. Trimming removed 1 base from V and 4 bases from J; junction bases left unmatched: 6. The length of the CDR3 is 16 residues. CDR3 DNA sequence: TGTGCCAGCAGCTTAAACGACAGGGGACTTTACAATGAGCAGTTCTTC. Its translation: CASSLNDRGLYNEQFF.

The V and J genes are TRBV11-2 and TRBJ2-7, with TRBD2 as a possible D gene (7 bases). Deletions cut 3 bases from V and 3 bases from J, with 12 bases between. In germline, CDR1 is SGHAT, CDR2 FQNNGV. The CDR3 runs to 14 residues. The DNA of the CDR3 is TGTGCCAGCAGCTTTGCAGGGGAGGGCTACGAGCAGTACTTC. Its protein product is CASSFAGEGYEQYF.

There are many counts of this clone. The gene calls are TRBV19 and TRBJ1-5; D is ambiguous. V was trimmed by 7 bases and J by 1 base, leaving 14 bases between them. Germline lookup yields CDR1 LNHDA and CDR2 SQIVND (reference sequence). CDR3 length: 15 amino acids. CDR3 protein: CASTQNSGSNQPQHF. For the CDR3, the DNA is TGTGCCAGTACCCAAAACTCGGGAAGCAATCAGCCCCAGCATTTT.

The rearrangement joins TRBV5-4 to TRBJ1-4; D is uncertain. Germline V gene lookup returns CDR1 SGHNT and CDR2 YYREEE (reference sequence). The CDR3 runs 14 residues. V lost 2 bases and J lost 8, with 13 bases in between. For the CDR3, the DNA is TGTGCCAGCAGCTTCAAAATGACTGACGAAAAACTGTTTTTT. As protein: CASSFKMTDEKLFF.

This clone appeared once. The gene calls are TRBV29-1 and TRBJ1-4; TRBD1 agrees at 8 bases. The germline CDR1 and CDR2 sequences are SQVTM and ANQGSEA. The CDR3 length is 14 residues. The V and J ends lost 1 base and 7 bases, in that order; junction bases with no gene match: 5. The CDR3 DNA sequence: TGCAGCGTTGAAGTAGGCAGGGGGCGTGAAAAACTGTTTTTT. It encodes CSVEVGRGREKLFF.

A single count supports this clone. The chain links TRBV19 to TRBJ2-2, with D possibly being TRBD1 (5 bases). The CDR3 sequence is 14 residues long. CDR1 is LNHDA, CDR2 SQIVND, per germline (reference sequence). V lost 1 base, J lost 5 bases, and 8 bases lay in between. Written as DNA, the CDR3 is TGTGCCAGTAGTATAGGAGCAGGGACCGGGGAGCTGTTTTTT. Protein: CASSIGAGTGELFF.

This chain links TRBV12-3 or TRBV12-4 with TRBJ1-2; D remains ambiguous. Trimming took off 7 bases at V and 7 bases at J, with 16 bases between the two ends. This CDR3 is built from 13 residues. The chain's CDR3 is CASTLSAGSGYTF. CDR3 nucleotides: TGTGCCAGCACCTTGTCGGCGGGTAGTGGCTACACCTTC.

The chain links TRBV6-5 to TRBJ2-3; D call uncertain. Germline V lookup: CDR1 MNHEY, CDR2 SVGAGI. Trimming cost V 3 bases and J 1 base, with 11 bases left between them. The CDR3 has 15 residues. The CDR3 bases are TGTGCCAGCAGTTATGGCTTCAGCGGCACAGATACGCAGTATTTT. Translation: CASSYGFSGTDTQYF.

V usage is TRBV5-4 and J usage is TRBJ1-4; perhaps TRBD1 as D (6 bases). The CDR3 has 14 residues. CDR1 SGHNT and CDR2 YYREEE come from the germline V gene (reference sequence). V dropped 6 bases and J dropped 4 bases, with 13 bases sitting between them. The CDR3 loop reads CASTKQGLNEKLFF. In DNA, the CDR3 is TGTGCCAGCACCAAACAGGGTCTTAATGAAAAACTGTTTTTT.

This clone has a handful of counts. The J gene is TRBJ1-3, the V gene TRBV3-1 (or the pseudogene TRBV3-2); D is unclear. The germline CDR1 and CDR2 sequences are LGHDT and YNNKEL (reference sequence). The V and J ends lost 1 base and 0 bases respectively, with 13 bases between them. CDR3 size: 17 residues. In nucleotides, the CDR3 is TGTGCCAGCAGCCAAGCTCGGCAGGCTCACTCTGGAAACACCATATATTTT. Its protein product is CASSQARQAHSGNTIYF.

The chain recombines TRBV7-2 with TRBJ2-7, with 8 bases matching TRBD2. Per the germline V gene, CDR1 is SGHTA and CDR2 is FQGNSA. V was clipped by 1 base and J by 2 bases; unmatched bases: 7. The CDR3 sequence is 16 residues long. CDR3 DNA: TGTGCCAGCAGCTTAGTCGGGAGGGCCATCGCCTACGAGCAGTACTTC. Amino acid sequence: CASSLVGRAIAYEQYF.

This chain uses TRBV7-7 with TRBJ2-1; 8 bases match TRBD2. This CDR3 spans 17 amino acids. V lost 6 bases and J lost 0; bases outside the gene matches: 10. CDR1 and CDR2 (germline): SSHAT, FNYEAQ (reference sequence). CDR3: CASSPTSGTSSYNEQFF. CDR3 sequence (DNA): TGTGCCAGCAGTCCAACCTCCGGGACTAGCTCCTACAATGAGCAGTTCTTC.

CDR3: CASTRDRGNTEAFF. The CDR3 coding sequence is TGTGCCAGCACCCGGGACAGGGGGAACACTGAAGCTTTCTTT. The chain combines TRBV7-9 with TRBJ1-1, with 10 nucleotides matching TRBD1. Unmatched junction bases numbered 3, after V lost 7 bases and J lost 1 base. The germline V gene encodes CDR1 SEHNR and CDR2 FQNEAQ (reference sequence). There are 14 residues in the CDR3.

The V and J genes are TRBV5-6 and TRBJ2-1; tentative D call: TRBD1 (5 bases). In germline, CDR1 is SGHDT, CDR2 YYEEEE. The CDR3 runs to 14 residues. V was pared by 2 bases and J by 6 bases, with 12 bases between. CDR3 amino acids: CASSFWGRGNEQFF. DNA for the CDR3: TGTGCCAGCAGCTTTTGGGGAAGGGGCAATGAGCAGTTCTTC.

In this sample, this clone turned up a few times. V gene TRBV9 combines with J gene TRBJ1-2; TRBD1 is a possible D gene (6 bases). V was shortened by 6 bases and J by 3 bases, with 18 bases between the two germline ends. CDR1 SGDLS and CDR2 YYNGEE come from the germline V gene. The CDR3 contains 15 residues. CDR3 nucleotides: TGTGCCAGCAATTTTGGGGGGGCTTTTGACTATGGCTACACCTTC. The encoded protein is CASNFGGAFDYGYTF.

CDR3 coding DNA: TGTGCCAGCATCTGGGGCCTCACTGAAGCTTTCTTT. It is translated as CASIWGLTEAFF. The chain has TRBV6-6 and TRBJ1-1; tentatively, D is TRBD1 (5 bases). Germline CDR1 MNHNY, CDR2 SVGAGI (reference sequence). This CDR3 comprises 12 residues. Trimming stripped 7 bases from V and 4 bases from J, with 10 bases between.

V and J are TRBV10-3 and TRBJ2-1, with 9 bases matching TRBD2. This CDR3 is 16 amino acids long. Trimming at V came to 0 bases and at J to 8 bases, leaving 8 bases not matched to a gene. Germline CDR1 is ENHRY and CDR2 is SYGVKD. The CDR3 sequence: CAISESTRGGRDEQFF. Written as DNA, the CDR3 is TGTGCCATCAGTGAGTCGACGCGGGGGGGCCGGGATGAGCAGTTCTTC.

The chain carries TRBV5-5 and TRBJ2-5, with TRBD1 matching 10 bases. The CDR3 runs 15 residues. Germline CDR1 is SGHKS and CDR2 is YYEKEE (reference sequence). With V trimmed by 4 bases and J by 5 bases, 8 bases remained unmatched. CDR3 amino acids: CASSEDRGFGETQYF. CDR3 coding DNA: TGTGCCAGCAGCGAGGACAGGGGGTTCGGGGAGACCCAGTACTTC. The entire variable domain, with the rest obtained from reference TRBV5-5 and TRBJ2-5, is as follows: DAGVTQSPTHLIKTRGQQVTLRCSPISGHKSVSWYQQVLGQGPQFIFQYYEKEERGRGNFPDRFSARQFPNYSSELNVNALLLGDSALYLCASSEDRGFGETQYFGPGTRLLVL.

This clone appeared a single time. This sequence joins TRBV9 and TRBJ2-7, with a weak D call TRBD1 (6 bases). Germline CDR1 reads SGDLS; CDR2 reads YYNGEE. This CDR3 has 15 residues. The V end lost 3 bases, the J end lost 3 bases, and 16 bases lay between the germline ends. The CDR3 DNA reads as TGTGCCAGCAGCGCTGGCGGGCAGGGGAACTACGAGCAGTACTTC. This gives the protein CASSAGGQGNYEQYF.

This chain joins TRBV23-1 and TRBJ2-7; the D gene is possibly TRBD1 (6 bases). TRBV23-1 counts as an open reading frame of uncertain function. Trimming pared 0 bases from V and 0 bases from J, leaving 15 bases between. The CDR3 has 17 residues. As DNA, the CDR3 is TGCGCCAGCAGTCAATCGATCGAGGACAGAGTCTCCTACGAGCAGTACTTC. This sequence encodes CASSQSIEDRVSYEQYF.

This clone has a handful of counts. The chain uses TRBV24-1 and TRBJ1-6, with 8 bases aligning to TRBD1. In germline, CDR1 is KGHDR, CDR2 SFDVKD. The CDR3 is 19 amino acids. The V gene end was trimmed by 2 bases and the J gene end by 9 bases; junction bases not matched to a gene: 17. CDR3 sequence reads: CATSDSPTGQGNFSSPLHF. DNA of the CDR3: TGTGCCACCAGTGATTCCCCAACCGGACAGGGCAATTTTAGTTCACCCCTCCACTTT.

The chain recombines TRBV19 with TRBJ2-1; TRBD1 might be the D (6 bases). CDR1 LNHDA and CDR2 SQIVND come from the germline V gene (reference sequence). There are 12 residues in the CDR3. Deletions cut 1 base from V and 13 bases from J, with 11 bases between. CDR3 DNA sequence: TGTGCCAGTAGTATAGCCAGGGGAGACCAGTTCTTC. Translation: CASSIARGDQFF.

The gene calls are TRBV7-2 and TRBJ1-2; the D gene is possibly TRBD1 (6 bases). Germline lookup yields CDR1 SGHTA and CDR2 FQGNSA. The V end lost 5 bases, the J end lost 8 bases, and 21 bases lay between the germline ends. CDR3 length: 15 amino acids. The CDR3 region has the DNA TGTGCCAGCAGCCTCCGGGGGGGCCGAGAAAAGGGCTACACCTTC. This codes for CASSLRGGREKGYTF.

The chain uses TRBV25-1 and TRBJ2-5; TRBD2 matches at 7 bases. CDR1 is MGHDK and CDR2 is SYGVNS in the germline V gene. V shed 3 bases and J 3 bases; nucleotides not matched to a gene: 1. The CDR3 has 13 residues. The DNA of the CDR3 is TGTGCCAGCAGTGAGGGGGGGGAAGAGACCCAGTACTTC. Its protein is CASSEGGEETQYF.

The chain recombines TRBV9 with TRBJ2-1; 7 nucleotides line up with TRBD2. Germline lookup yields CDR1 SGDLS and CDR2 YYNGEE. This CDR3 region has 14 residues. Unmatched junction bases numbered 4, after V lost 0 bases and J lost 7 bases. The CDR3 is CASSVGNSGNEQFF. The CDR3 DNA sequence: TGTGCCAGCAGCGTAGGCAATAGCGGGAATGAGCAGTTCTTC.

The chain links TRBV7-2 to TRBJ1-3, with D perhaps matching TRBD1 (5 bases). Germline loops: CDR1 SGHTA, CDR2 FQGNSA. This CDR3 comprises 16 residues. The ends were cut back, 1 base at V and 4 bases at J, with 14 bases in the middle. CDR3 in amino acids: CASSLVRERGGNTIYF. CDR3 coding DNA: TGTGCCAGCAGCTTAGTTCGGGAGAGGGGAGGAAACACCATATATTTT.

This chain's CDR3 is CASSSEPRYGYTF. For the CDR3, the DNA is TGTGCCAGCAGCTCGGAACCGAGGTATGGCTACACCTTC. J is TRBJ1-2 and V is TRBV6-5; D remains ambiguous. The ends were cut back, 6 bases at V and 5 bases at J, with 13 bases in the middle. The CDR3 has 13 residues. In germline, CDR1 is MNHEY, CDR2 SVGAGI.

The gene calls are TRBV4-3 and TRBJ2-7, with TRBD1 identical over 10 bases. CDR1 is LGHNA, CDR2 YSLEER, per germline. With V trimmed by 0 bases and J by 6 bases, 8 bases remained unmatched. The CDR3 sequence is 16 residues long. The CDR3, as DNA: TGCGCCAGCAGCCAAGATAGTGGGGGACAGGGGTCCGAGCAGTACTTC. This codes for CASSQDSGGQGSEQYF.

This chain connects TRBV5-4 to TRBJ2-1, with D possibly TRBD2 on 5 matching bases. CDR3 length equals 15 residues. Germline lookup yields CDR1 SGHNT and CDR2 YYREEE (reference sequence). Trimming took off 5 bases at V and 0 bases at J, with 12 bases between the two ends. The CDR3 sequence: CASSYQRISYNEQFF. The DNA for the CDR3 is TGTGCCAGCAGTTATCAGCGGATCTCCTACAATGAGCAGTTCTTC.

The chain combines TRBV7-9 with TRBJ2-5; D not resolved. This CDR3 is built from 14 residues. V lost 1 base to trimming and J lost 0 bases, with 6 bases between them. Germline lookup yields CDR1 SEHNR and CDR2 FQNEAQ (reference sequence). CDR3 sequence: CASSLGADQETQYF. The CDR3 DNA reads TGTGCCAGCAGCTTAGGGGCTGACCAAGAGACCCAGTACTTC.